This TCR beta chain was documented in a study of blood T cell repertoires in COVID-19. Seattle patient enrollment occurred during active infection, with longitudinal follow-up thereafter. V lost 2 bases to trimming and J lost 3 bases, with 10 bases between them. The CDR3 length is 14 residues. CDR1 and CDR2 from the germline V gene are GTSNPN and SVGIG (reference sequence). In the authors' methods: Amplification of reference gene primers was used by the study to estimate nucleated cell counts. Data came from immunoSEQ multiplex PCR; TCRdb stores just in-frame clones and leaves some out. The D gene and trimming were derived from the DNA, and the V and J assignments and clone size from that table. The repertoire has around 140,000 clones, roughly nine tenths of them found once; the top ten carry more than 2%.

The TCR was taken from a human donor with COVID-19, enrolled during active disease. The donor label of this sample is uncertain. This chain connects TRBV30 to TRBJ1-4; D might be TRBD1 (6 bases). The source material was peripheral blood. The CDR3: CAWSKGVANEKLFF. Here the CDR3 DNA reads TGTGCCTGGAGTAAGGGGGTGGCTAATGAAAAACTGTTTTTT. The entire variable domain, with the rest obtained from reference TRBV30 and TRBJ1-4, is as follows: SQTIHQWPATLVQPVGSPLSLECTVEGTSNPNLYWYRQAAGRGLQLLFYSVGIGQISSEVPQNLSASRPQDRQFILSSKKLLLSDSGFYLCAWSKGVANEKLFFGSGTQLSVL.